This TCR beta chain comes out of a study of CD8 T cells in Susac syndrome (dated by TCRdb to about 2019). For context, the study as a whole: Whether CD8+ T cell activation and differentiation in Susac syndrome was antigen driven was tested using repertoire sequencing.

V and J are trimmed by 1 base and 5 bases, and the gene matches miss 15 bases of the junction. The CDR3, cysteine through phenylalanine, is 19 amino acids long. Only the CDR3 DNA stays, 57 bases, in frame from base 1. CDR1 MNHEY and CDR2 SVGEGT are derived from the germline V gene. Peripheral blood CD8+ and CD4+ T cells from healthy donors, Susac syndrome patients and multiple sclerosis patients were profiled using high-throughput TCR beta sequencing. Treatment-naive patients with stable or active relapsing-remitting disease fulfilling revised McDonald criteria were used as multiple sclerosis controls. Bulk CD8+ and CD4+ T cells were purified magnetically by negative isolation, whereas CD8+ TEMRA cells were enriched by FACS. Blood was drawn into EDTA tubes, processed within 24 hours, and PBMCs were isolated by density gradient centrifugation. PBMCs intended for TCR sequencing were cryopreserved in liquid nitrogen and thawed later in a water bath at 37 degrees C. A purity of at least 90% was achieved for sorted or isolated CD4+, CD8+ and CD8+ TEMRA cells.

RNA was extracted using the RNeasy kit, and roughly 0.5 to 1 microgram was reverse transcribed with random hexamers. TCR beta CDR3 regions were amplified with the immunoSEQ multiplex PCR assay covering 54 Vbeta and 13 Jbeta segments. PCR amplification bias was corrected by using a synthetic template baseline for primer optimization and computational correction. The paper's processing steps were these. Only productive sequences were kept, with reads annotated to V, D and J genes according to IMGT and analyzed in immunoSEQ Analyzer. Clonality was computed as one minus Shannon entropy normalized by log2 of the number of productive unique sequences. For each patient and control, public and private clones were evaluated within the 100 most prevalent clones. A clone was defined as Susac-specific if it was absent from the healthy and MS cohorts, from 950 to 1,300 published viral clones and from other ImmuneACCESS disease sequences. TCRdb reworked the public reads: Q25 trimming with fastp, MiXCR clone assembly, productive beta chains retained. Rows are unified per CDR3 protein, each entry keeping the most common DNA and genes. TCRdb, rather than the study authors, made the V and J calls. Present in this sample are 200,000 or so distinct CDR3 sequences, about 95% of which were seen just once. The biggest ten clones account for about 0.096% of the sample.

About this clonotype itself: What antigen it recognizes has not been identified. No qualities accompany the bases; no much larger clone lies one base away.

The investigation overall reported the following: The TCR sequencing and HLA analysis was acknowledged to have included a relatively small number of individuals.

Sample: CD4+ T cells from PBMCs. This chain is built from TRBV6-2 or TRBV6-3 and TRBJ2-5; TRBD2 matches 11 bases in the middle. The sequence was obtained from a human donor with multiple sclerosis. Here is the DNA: TGTGCCAGCAGTTACTTTCCCCGCAATAGCGGGGGGGCCGACGAGACCCAGTACTTC. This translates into CASSYFPRNSGGADETQYF.